This T cell receptor beta chain was observed in a study of T cells in Graves' hyperthyroidism and ophthalmopathy. Diagnostic decisions used clinical symptoms, serum thyroxine and TRAb, thyroid ultrasound and orbital computed tomography. 10 ml fresh peripheral blood yielded the PBMCs. Findings and limits, study-wide: Ophthalmopathy cases were set apart from stable hyperthyroidism by a 13 V-J model. Blood held most thyroid clonotypes expanded above 0.001 frequency.

With respect to this clonotype: What it recognizes is unknown. A read error may explain this, as a much larger clone is one base away.

Amplified regions were TCR beta CDR3 sequences from RNA transcripts. First-round RT-PCR with HTBI primers amplified the TCR CDR3 region. TCRdb reprocessed the multiplex PCR reads via MiXCR and lists one record per CDR3 protein. Of approximately 600,000 distinct CDR3 sequences detected, more than 13% appear once; the ten largest clones hold more than 6%. Sequencing was performed on blood. The receptor was isolated from a woman younger than 30 with Graves' ophthalmopathy.

The chain's CDR3 is CASNYSSAGPSTDTQYF. CDR3 nucleotide sequence: TGTGCCAGCAATTACTCGAGCGCAGGCCCCAGCACAGATACGCAGTATTTT. This chain uses TRBV6-2 or TRBV6-3 with TRBJ2-3; unclear D gene. The CDR3 length is 17 residues. Germline-derived CDR1 and CDR2 are MNHEY and SVGEGT.